This is a list of T cell receptor beta chains from one sample in a study of T cells in Graves' hyperthyroidism and ophthalmopathy. TCRdb independently ran MiXCR on the multiplex PCR reads; one entry per CDR3 protein. The sample lists about 680,000 distinct CDR3 sequences, under 45% occurring once. Sequenced input: blood. These receptors all come from a woman between 40 and 50 years old with Graves' hyperthyroidism. Both conserved end residues are part of each CDR3. A D gene is named only where the DNA matches it firmly. Size is omitted from some rows. Given values are once, few, many or a class for expanded clones.

v_gene	d_gene	abundance	j_gene	CDR3nt	CDR3aa
TRBV5-4	.	many	TRBJ1-5	TGTGCCAGCAGCGGCGGGACCGGCCCCCAGCATTTT	CASSGGTGPQHF
TRBV20-1	.	many	TRBJ1-5	TGCAGTGCTACAGGATATCTCGGGATGGCCCAGCATTTT	CSATGYLGMAQHF
TRBV7-2	.	few	TRBJ2-6	TGTGCCAGCAGCTTACCGGACGGGTCCGGGGCCAACGTCCTGACTTTC	CASSLPDGSGANVLTF
TRBV12-3/TRBV12-4	.	.	TRBJ1-5	TGTGCCAGCAGTTTAGGTGAGGACGACAATCAGCCCCAGCATTTT	CASSLGEDDNQPQHF
TRBV6-6	.	many	TRBJ1-2	TGTGCCAGCAGTTACTCCAGGGATGGCTACACCTTC	CASSYSRDGYTF
TRBV6-6	.	.	TRBJ2-7	TGTGCCAGCAGTTACTCTGACAGTGGATCCTACGAGCAGTACTTC	CASSYSDSGSYEQYF
TRBV7-2	.	.	TRBJ2-3	TGTGCCAGCAGCCCCCGGGCCAGCACAGATACGCAGTATTTT	CASSPRASTDTQYF
TRBV7-1	.	.	TRBJ1-5	TGTGCCAGCAGACTCCCCGCGGGGCGGTTTAATCAGCCCCAGCATTTT	CASRLPAGRFNQPQHF
TRBV4-1	.	.	TRBJ2-7	TGCGCCAGCAGCCAAGGTAACATTTACGAGCAGTACTTC	CASSQGNIYEQYF
TRBV10-3	.	.	TRBJ2-6	TGTGCCACCCGCCTCCGGCAGGGCGAGGTCCTGACTTTC	CATRLRQGEVLTF
TRBV6-1	TRBD1	few	TRBJ2-2	TGTGCCAGCAGTGATAGGGACAGATACACCGGGGAGCTGTTTTTT	CASSDRDRYTGELFF
TRBV4-1	.	.	TRBJ1-5	TGCGCCAGCAGCCAAGATATTGAGGGATACCGGCCCCAGCATTTT	CASSQDIEGYRPQHF
TRBV24-1	.	.	TRBJ1-5	TGTGCCACCAGTCTGGCAGGGAGAGACAATCAGCCCCAGCATTTT	CATSLAGRDNQPQHF
TRBV19	.	many	TRBJ2-7	TGTGCCAGTAGTTCAGGAGGGGCTGTCGCCTACGAGCAGTACTTC	CASSSGGAVAYEQYF